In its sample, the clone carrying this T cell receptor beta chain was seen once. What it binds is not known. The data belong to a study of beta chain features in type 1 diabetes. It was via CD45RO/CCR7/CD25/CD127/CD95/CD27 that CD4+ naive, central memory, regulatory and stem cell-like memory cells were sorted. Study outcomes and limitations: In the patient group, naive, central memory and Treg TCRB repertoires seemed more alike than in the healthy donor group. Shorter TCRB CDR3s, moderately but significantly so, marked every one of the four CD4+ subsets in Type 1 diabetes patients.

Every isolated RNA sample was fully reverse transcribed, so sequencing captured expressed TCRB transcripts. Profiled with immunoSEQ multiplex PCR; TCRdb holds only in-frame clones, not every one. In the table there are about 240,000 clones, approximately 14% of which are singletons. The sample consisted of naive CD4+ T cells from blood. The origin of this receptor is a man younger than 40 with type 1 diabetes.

Here the CDR3 reads CASSLGTGDYGYTF. CDR3 nucleotides: TGTGCCAGCTCACTAGGGACAGGGGACTATGGCTACACCTTC. The J gene is TRBJ1-2, the V gene TRBV18; 10 bases fit TRBD1. Trimming at V came to 4 bases and at J to 3 bases, leaving 2 bases not matched to a gene. Germline V gene data show CDR1 as KGHSH and CDR2 as LQKENI. The CDR3 spans 14 residues.